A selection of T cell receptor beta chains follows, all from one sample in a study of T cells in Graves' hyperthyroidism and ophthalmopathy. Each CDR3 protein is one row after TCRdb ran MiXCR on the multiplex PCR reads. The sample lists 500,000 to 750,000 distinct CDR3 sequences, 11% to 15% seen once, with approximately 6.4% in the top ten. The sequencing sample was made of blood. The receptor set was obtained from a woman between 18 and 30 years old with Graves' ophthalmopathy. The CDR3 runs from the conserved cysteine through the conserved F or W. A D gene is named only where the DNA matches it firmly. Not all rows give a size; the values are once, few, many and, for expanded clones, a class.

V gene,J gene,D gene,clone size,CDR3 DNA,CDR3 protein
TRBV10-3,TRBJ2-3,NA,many,TGTGCCATCAGTGAAACGGGAGTAGGAGATACGCAGTATTTT,CAISETGVGDTQYF
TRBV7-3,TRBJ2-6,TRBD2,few,TGTGCCAGCAGCCGAGGACTAGCGGGAGTATCTGGGGCCAACGTCCTGACTTTC,CASSRGLAGVSGANVLTF
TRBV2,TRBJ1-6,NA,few,TGTGCCAGCAGTGAATTTCGGGGAAGTAATTCACCCCTCCACTTT,CASSEFRGSNSPLHF
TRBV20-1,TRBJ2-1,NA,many,TGCAGTGCTTTTAGCCCGGACGCAGTCGATGAGCAGTTCTTC,CSAFSPDAVDEQFF
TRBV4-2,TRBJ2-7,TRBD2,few,TGTGCCAGCAGCCCTCATCGAGCGGGGGCCTACGAGCAGTACTTC,CASSPHRAGAYEQYF
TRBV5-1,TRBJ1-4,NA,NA,NA,CASSWVGQGNEKLLF
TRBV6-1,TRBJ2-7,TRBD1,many,TGTGCCAGCAGTTATTCGGGACAGGGGACCTACGAGCAGTACTTC,CASSYSGQGTYEQYF
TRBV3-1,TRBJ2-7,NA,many,TGTGCCAGCAGCCAAAGGGGACTCGGGGTCTACGAGCAGTACTTC,CASSQRGLGVYEQYF
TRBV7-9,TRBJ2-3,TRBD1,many,TGTGCCAGCAGGCCCCCGGGACAGGGACCGCAGTATTTT,CASRPPGQGPQYF
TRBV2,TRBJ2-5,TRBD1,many,TGTGCCAGCAGCAAAACCGGGACAGGGAAAGAGACCCAGTACTTC,CASSKTGTGKETQYF
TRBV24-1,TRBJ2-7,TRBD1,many,TGTGCCACCAGTGACTACCCCCGGGGACAGGGCTCCTACGAGCAGTACTTC,CATSDYPRGQGSYEQYF
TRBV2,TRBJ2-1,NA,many,TGTGCCAGCAGTGTGCCGGTAGATGAGCAGTTCTTC,CASSVPVDEQFF
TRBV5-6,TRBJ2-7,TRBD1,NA,TGTGCCAGCAGCTTGGCCGGGACAGGCTACGAGCAGTACTTC,CASSLAGTGYEQYF
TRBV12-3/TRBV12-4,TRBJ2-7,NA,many,TGTGCCAGCAGTTTAGTGCTGGGGGGGCTCTACGAGCAGTACTTC,CASSLVLGGLYEQYF
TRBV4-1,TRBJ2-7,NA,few,TGCGCCAGCAGCCAAGACCCCAGGGAATCCTACGAGCAGTACTTC,CASSQDPRESYEQYF
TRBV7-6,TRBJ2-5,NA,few,TGTGCCAGCAGCACCCAGAGACGGGCCCAGTACTTC,CASSTQRRAQYF
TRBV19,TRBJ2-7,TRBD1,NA,TGTGCCAGTAGTATCCGGACAGGGCACGAGCAGTACTTC,CASSIRTGHEQYF
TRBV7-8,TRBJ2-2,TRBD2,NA,TGTGCCAGCAGCTTGTGGACTAGCGACACCGGGGAGCTGTTTTTT,CASSLWTSDTGELFF
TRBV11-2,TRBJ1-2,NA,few,TGTGCCAGCAGCTTAGGGTATAGTAGCGTATATGGCTACACCTTC,CASSLGYSSVYGYTF
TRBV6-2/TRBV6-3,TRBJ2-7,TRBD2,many,TGTGCCAGCAGCAGGACTAGCGGCCAAACGGGAGAGCAGTACTTC,CASSRTSGQTGEQYF
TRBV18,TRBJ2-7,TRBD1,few,TGTGCCAGCTCACCCCCGGGACAGGGTCGAAAGCAGTACTTC,CASSPPGQGRKQYF
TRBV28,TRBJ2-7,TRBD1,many,TGTGCCAGCCGAACCGGGACAGGGTTCTACGAGCAGTACTTC,CASRTGTGFYEQYF
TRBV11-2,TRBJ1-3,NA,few,TGTGCCAGCAGCTTAGAGGAGGAGGGCCGCTCTGGAAACACCATATATTTT,CASSLEEEGRSGNTIYF
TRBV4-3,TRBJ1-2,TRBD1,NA,TGCGCCAGCAGCCAACCGGGACAGGGGGATAGCGGCTACACCTTC,CASSQPGQGDSGYTF
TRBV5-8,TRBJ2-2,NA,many,TGTGCCAGCAGCCCGCGCGCAGTTAACACCGGGGAGCTGTTTTTT,CASSPRAVNTGELFF
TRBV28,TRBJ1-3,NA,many,TGTGCCAGCAGTTTAGCCCCGGACTCTGGAAACACCATATATTTT,CASSLAPDSGNTIYF
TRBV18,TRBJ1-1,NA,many,TGTGCCACCATCACGGGGGGTAGGTCTACTGAAGCTTTCTTT,CATITGGRSTEAFF
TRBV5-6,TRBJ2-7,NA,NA,TGTGCCAGCAGCCCCCGCGGATTGAGGGTCCACGAGCAGTACTTC,CASSPRGLRVHEQYF
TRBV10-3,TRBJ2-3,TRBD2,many,TGTGCCATCACCCCCGGGCTAGCGGGGGCGATATCTAGCACAGATACGCAGTATTTT,CAITPGLAGAISSTDTQYF
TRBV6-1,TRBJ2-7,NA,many,TGTGCCAGCAGTTATGCCAGCCGGCTCTACGAGCAGTACTTC,CASSYASRLYEQYF
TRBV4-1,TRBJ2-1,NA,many,TGCGCCAGCAGCCAAGTTTTCGGGACGCTATTTAATGAGCAGTTCTTC,CASSQVFGTLFNEQFF
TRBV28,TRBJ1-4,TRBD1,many,TGTGCCAGCAGTTCCCCGGGACAGGGGACGGAAAAACTGTTTTTT,CASSSPGQGTEKLFF
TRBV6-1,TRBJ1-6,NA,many,TGTGCCAGCAGTGTGCACAACGGAGGTTCACCCCTCCACTTT,CASSVHNGGSPLHF
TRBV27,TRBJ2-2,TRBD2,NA,TGTGCCAGCAGTTTATTGGCTAGCGGGCAAACTTTGAACACCGGGGAGCTGTTTTTT,CASSLLASGQTLNTGELFF
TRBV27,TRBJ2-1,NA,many,TGTGCCAGCAGTTTATCCGGAATCTCCTACAATGAGCAGTTCTTC,CASSLSGISYNEQFF
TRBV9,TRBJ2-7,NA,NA,TGTGCCAGCAGCGTATGGGGGGAGGCTGACGAGCAGTACTTC,CASSVWGEADEQYF
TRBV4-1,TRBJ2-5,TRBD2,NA,TGCGCCAGCAGCCAAGCTTCGGGACTAGCGGGAGAGACCCAGTACTTC,CASSQASGLAGETQYF
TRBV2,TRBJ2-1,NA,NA,TGTGCCAGCAGCTCCGGACGCCGCAGCTCCTACAATGAGCAGTTCTTC,CASSSGRRSSYNEQFF
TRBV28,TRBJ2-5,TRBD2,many,TGTGCCAGCAGTTTTCCGACTAGCGGGAGAGGGGAGACCCAGTACTTC,CASSFPTSGRGETQYF
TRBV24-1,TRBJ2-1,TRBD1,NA,TGTGCCACCAGTGATCCCGGGACAGGGGGCTTAGGGTTGAGAAATGAGCAGTTCTTC,CATSDPGTGGLGLRNEQFF
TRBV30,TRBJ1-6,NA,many,TGTGCCTGGACCCTGACAGCTTCACCCCTCCACTTT,CAWTLTASPLHF
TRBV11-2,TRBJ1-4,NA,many,TGTGCCAGCAGCTCAAAGAGGACGGATTTTAATGAAAAACTGTTTTTT,CASSSKRTDFNEKLFF
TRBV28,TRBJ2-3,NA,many,TGTGCCAGCAGCGTCACTTGGGCCACAGATACGCAGTATTTT,CASSVTWATDTQYF
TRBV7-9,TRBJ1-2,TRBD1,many,TGTGCCAGCAGCTTAGGCTCTGGGACAGTCTATGGCTACACCTTC,CASSLGSGTVYGYTF
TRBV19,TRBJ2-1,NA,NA,TGTGCCAGTAGTGCGGCTGGGAACAATGAGCAGTTCTTC,CASSAAGNNEQFF
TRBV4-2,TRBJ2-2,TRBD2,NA,TGTGCCAGCAGCCAAGTCTCGGGAGGGAACACCGGGGAGCTGTTTTTT,CASSQVSGGNTGELFF
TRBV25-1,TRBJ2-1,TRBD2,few,TGTGCCAGCAGACCTGTAGCGGGAGGGGGTGAGCAGTTCTTC,CASRPVAGGGEQFF